The 27 T cell receptor beta chains below come from one sample, sequenced in a study of cytomegalovirus exposure and HLA in healthy donors. Amplification used 60 Vbeta primers and 13 Jbeta primers. Repertoires were generated with immunoSEQ multiplex PCR, while TCRdb's copy carries only in-frame clones and drops some. In the table there are around 150,000 clones, about 87% of which are singletons. The sample was PBMCs. These receptors all stem from a woman under 40 in good health and CMV-seronegative.

This chain uses TRBV4-3 with TRBJ1-4; no definite D call. The V end was cut by 3 bases, the J end by 6 bases, with 17 bases between. Germline CDR1 LGHNA, CDR2 YSLEER. There are 16 residues in the CDR3. CDR3 DNA: TGCGCCAGCAGCCATGGGAGAGACACAGCGGATGAAAAACTGTTTTTT. This codes for CASSHGRDTADEKLFF.

Only one count was recorded for this clone. The chain couples TRBV10-3 to TRBJ2-5; 10 bases line up with TRBD2. Germline CDR1 ENHRY, CDR2 SYGVKD. This CDR3 is 16 amino acids long. J was trimmed by 5 bases and V by 3 bases; bases with no gene match: 9. CDR3 region: CAISDPSGGASETQYF. Written as DNA, the CDR3 is TGTGCCATCAGTGACCCTAGCGGGGGAGCCTCGGAGACCCAGTACTTC.

The CDR3 region has the DNA TGTGCCAGCAACCAACTAGGGCCCCTCCACTTT. Its protein is CASNQLGPLHF. The chain carries TRBV2 and TRBJ1-6; no reliable D call. V lost 7 bases, J lost 13 bases, and 11 bases lay in between. Germline lookup yields CDR1 SNHLY and CDR2 FYNNEI. This CDR3 region has 11 residues.

The genes are TRBV4-3 and TRBJ1-1; D is ambiguous. Germline CDR1 is LGHNA and CDR2 is YSLEER. Between the trimmed V and J ends, which lost 1 base and 4 bases, there was a span of 10 bases. This CDR3 contains 14 residues. The CDR3 region has the DNA TGCGCCAGCAGCCAAGTTCCCGGGATCACTGAAGCTTTCTTT. It yields the protein CASSQVPGITEAFF.

The rearrangement links TRBV28 to TRBJ2-5, with 7 positions matching TRBD2. The V and J ends lost 8 bases and 3 bases, in that order; junction bases with no gene match: 6. Germline-derived CDR1 and CDR2 are MDHEN and SYDVKM. The CDR3 totals 13 residues. The CDR3 nucleotides read TGTGCCAGCTGGGGAGGGAACGAAGAGACCCAGTACTTC. Amino acid sequence: CASWGGNEETQYF.

This clone occurred a few times. This chain connects TRBV4-3 to TRBJ2-3; TRBD2 matches 10 bases. The CDR3 runs 17 residues. The V segment lost 3 bases and the J segment 2 bases; nucleotides outside the gene matches: 8. Looked up from germline, CDR1 is LGHNA and CDR2 is YSLEER. CDR3: CASSHNRAGGPTDTQYF. The CDR3 DNA follows: TGCGCCAGCAGCCACAATCGAGCGGGGGGGCCCACAGATACGCAGTATTTT.

V gene TRBV19 combines with J gene TRBJ1-1; TRBD1 aligns across 7 bases. The CDR3 spans 14 residues. Germline loops: CDR1 LNHDA, CDR2 SQIVND (reference sequence). The ends lost 5 bases at V and 2 bases at J; junction bases unmatched: 5. CDR3 amino acids: CASSPRQGNTEAFF. CDR3 DNA sequence: TGTGCCAGTAGTCCCAGACAGGGTAACACTGAAGCTTTCTTT.

The DNA of the CDR3 is TGTGCCAGTAGCAACAGGCCGTCGAACACTGAAGCTTTCTTT. It is translated as CASSNRPSNTEAFF. The chain uses TRBV19 and TRBJ1-1; the D gene is possibly TRBD1 (5 bases). The CDR3 consists of 14 residues. V was trimmed by 6 bases and J by 1 base, leaving 12 bases between them. From germline, CDR1 is LNHDA and CDR2 SQIVND (reference sequence).

The chain couples TRBV19 to TRBJ2-7, with D possibly matching TRBD1 (6 bases). Germline V lookup: CDR1 LNHDA, CDR2 SQIVND (reference sequence). This CDR3 has 15 residues. V was cut by 1 base and J by 3 bases, with 13 bases left in between. DNA of the CDR3: TGTGCCAGTAGTATAGGCAGGGGCCGCCTCTACGAGCAGTACTTC. It is translated as CASSIGRGRLYEQYF.

The gene calls are TRBV5-4 and TRBJ1-2, with D perhaps TRBD1 (5 bases). The CDR3 spans 14 residues. Per germline, CDR1 SGHNT and CDR2 YYREEE (reference sequence). V lost 2 bases, J lost 2 bases, and 10 bases lay in between. The DNA of the CDR3 is TGTGCCAGCAGCTTTACAGGTCGGAACTATGGCTACACCTTC. This translates into CASSFTGRNYGYTF.

This chain connects TRBV6-5 to TRBJ2-3; 7 positions agree with TRBD2. The ends lost 7 bases at V and 2 bases at J; junction bases unmatched: 6. CDR1 and CDR2 (germline): MNHEY, SVGAGI. CDR3 length equals 14 residues. CDR3: CASKKGGSTDTQYF. The CDR3 DNA reads TGTGCCAGCAAAAAGGGAGGGTCCACAGATACGCAGTATTTT.

The V gene is TRBV7-8, the J gene TRBJ1-5; TRBD1 might be the D (5 bases). CDR1 and CDR2 from the germline V gene are SGHVS and FQNEAQ. The germline V and J ends were trimmed by 7 bases and 2 bases, with 15 bases remaining between them. CDR3 size: 15 residues. This CDR3 reads CASKATRVGNQPQHF. The CDR3 region has the DNA TGTGCCAGCAAGGCGACCAGGGTTGGCAATCAGCCCCAGCATTTT. Supplemented by reference TRBV7-8 and TRBJ1-5, the full variable domain reads GAGVSQSPRYKVAKRGQDVALRCDPISGHVSLFWYQQALGQGPEFLTYFQNEAQLDKSGLPSDRFFAERPEGSVSTLKIQRTQQEDSAVYLCASKATRVGNQPQHFGDGTRLSIL.

The chain couples TRBV30 to TRBJ2-2; a weak D match, TRBD2 (7 bases). The CDR3 sequence is 15 residues long. Germline values: CDR1 GTSNPN, CDR2 SVGIG (reference sequence). The ends were cut back, 0 bases at V and 2 bases at J, with 10 bases in the middle. The CDR3 is CAWSVPGGNTGELFF. In DNA, the CDR3 is TGTGCCTGGAGTGTACCGGGGGGCAACACCGGGGAGCTGTTTTTT.

In DNA, the CDR3 is TGTGCCAGCTCACCCAATGGAGGCGTCCAAGGCGCTTTCTTT. It specifies CASSPNGGVQGAFF. The chain joins TRBV18 to TRBJ1-1; unclear D gene. Trimming removed 3 bases from V and 11 bases from J, with 19 bases in between. CDR1 and CDR2 from the germline V gene are KGHSH and LQKENI. This CDR3 spans 14 amino acids.

The chain recombines TRBV18 with TRBJ2-3, with 7 bases fitting TRBD1. The V segment lost 5 bases and the J segment 3 bases; nucleotides outside the gene matches: 11. The germline CDR1 and CDR2 sequences are KGHSH and LQKENI. The CDR3 has 16 amino acids. The CDR3 bases are TGTGCCAGCTCAACCCGGCCGGGACAGCAGACAGATACGCAGTATTTT. Encoded protein: CASSTRPGQQTDTQYF.

The chain recombines TRBV7-2 with TRBJ1-2, with D unresolved. CDR3 length: 13 amino acids. Germline lookup yields CDR1 SGHTA and CDR2 FQGNSA. The V and J ends lost 1 base and 5 bases respectively, with 8 bases between them. DNA of the CDR3: TGTGCCAGCAGCTTAGATCCGCAGTATGGCTACACCTTC. The encoded protein is CASSLDPQYGYTF.

This chain connects TRBV28 to TRBJ2-7, with 10 bases lining up with TRBD1. The CDR3 contains 14 residues. J gave up 5 bases and V 6 bases, and 7 bases lay outside the gene matches. The germline CDR1 and CDR2 sequences are MDHEN and SYDVKM. CDR3 residues: CASSERDRGHEQYF. In DNA form, the CDR3 reads TGTGCCAGCAGCGAAAGGGACAGGGGCCACGAGCAGTACTTC.

CDR3 sequence reads: CASSFRQPLSGANVLTF. CDR3 nucleotide sequence: TGTGCCAGCAGTTTTCGACAGCCTCTCTCTGGGGCCAACGTCCTGACTTTC. This chain uses TRBV27 with TRBJ2-6, with TRBD1 as a possible D gene (5 bases). Germline lookup yields CDR1 MNHEY and CDR2 SMNVEV (reference sequence). This CDR3 contains 17 residues. V was shortened by 3 bases and J by 0 bases, with 12 bases between the two germline ends.

V and J are TRBV27 and TRBJ2-1; possible D gene TRBD1, 5 bases. CDR1 MNHEY and CDR2 SMNVEV come from the germline V gene (reference sequence). V gave up 2 bases and J gave up 9 bases, with 8 bases separating them. The CDR3 has 12 residues. CDR3 DNA sequence: TGTGCCAGCAGTTTACAGGGCTCTGAGCAGTTCTTC. This encodes CASSLQGSEQFF.

The chain has TRBV7-2 and TRBJ1-6, with 10 nucleotides matching TRBD1. Germline values: CDR1 SGHTA, CDR2 FQGNSA. The CDR3 runs to 14 residues. The ends lost 5 bases at V and 11 bases at J; junction bases unmatched: 6. The CDR3 loop reads CASSPGQGSTPLHF. The DNA of the CDR3 is TGTGCCAGCAGCCCGGGACAGGGGTCCACACCCCTCCACTTT. Together with reference TRBV7-2 and TRBJ1-6, the CDR3 gives the full variable domain: GAGVSQSPSNKVTEKGKDVELRCDPISGHTALYWYRQSLGQGLEFLIYFQGNSAPDKSGLPSDRFSAERTGGSVSTLTIQRTQQEDSAVYLCASSPGQGSTPLHFGNGTRLTVT.

V is TRBV2 and J is TRBJ1-2, with D possibly being TRBD1 (5 bases). CDR1 and CDR2 (germline): SNHLY, FYNNEI. The germline V and J ends were trimmed by 5 bases and 8 bases, with 12 bases remaining between them. The CDR3 covers 12 residues. The CDR3, as DNA: TGTGCCAGCAGTCCCGGGACTCGGGGCTACACCTTC. Translating it yields CASSPGTRGYTF.

The chain is built from TRBV10-3 and TRBJ1-5; D possibly corresponds to TRBD1 (6 bases). V was trimmed by 6 bases and J by 7 bases, leaving 16 bases between them. CDR3 size: 14 residues. Germline V gene lookup returns CDR1 ENHRY and CDR2 SYGVKD. This CDR3 reads CAISPGQLGQPQHF. Here the CDR3 DNA reads TGTGCCATCAGCCCAGGACAGTTGGGGCAGCCCCAGCATTTT.

The V and J genes are TRBV18 and TRBJ1-4, with D perhaps TRBD1 (5 bases). V was shortened by 1 base and J by 0 bases, with 9 bases between the two germline ends. In germline, CDR1 is KGHSH, CDR2 LQKENI. CDR3 length: 16 amino acids. The CDR3 is CASSPLRDATNEKLFF. In nucleotides, the CDR3 is TGTGCCAGCTCACCACTCAGGGATGCAACTAATGAAAAACTGTTTTTT.

The chain recombines TRBV5-1 with TRBJ2-5, with a possible D match to TRBD1 (6 bases). Trimming took 0 bases from V and 3 from J, leaving 6 bases between them. The CDR3 runs to 13 residues. Germline assignment: CDR1 SGHRS and CDR2 YFSETQ. CDR3 sequence (DNA): TGCGCCAGCAGCTTGGGGACAGAAGAGACCCAGTACTTC. Its translation is CASSLGTEETQYF.

This rearrangement joins TRBV30 to TRBJ1-3; the D gene is possibly TRBD1 (5 bases). V lost 3 bases to trimming and J lost 10 bases, with 13 bases between them. Germline V lookup: CDR1 GTSNPN, CDR2 SVGIG (reference sequence). CDR3 length: 12 residues. CDR3 loop: CAWRTAGGTIYF. CDR3 in DNA: TGTGCCTGGAGGACCGCTGGGGGGACCATATATTTT.

The J gene is TRBJ2-7, the V gene TRBV18; D might be TRBD2 (6 bases). CDR1 and CDR2 from the germline V gene are KGHSH and LQKENI. This CDR3 is built from 11 residues. V was trimmed by 3 bases and J by 6 bases, leaving 6 bases between them. CDR3 bases: TGTGCCAGCTCACCGGGGGGCGAGCAGTACTTC. Translated: CASSPGGEQYF.

The chain carries TRBV28 and TRBJ2-2, with 9 bases aligning to TRBD1. V dropped 2 bases and J dropped 5; count of bases not matched to a gene: 6. Germline CDR1 reads MDHEN; CDR2 reads SYDVKM. The length of the CDR3 is 16 residues. As DNA, the CDR3 is TGTGCCAGCAGTTTACACAGGGGGCGCCCAACCGGGGAGCTGTTTTTT. Translation: CASSLHRGRPTGELFF. Variable domain in full (rest from reference TRBV28 and TRBJ2-2): DVKVTQSSRYLVKRTGEKVFLECVQDMDHENMFWYRQDPGLGLRLIYFSYDVKMKEKGDIPEGYSVSREKKERFSLILESASTNQTSMYLCASSLHRGRPTGELFFGEGSRLTVL.